This TCR beta chain was sequenced in a study of Tregs in tolerant kidney transplant recipients. Profiled with immunoSEQ multiplex PCR; TCRdb holds only in-frame clones, not every one. The table includes 80,000 to 90,000 clones, just over 90% detected once. The length of the CDR3 is 13 residues. With V trimmed by 5 bases and J by 4 bases, 2 bases remained unmatched. CDR1 and CDR2 from the germline V gene are SEHNR and FQNEAQ (reference sequence). Study-wide points: Findings come from small patient numbers and require larger validation. This study did not directly address biological reproducibility. Tregs expanded with activated donor B cells seemed most donor-specific.

Thawed PBMCs were FACS-sorted into unstimulated CD4+CD25+CD127- regulatory T cells, CD4+CD25- non-regulatory cells, CD4 and CD8 cells. With respect to this clone: Its antigen remains unknown.

The sequenced sample consisted of CD8+ T cells from blood. The V call is TRBV7-9, the J call TRBJ2-1; TRBD2 matches 7 bases. This receptor was taken from a human donor in good health. CDR3 coding DNA: TGTGCCAGCAGCACGGGACTATACAATGAGCAGTTCTTC. It specifies CASSTGLYNEQFF. The full variable domain, in which reference TRBV7-9 and TRBJ2-1 provide the parts outside the CDR3, is DTGVSQNPRHKITKRGQNVTFRCDPISEHNRLYWYRQTLGQGPEFLTYFQNEAQLEKSRLLSDRFSAERPKGSFSTLEIQRTEQGDSAMYLCASSTGLYNEQFFGPGTRLTVL.